Detailed here is one TCR beta chain. The data belong to a study of blood T cell repertoires in COVID-19. Method: immunoSEQ multiplex PCR; TCRdb's copy keeps in-frame clones and lacks some. The sample records under 200,000 clones, about 80% being singletons. Germline CDR1 and CDR2: SGHRS and YFSETQ. This CDR3 is 16 amino acids long. Losses at the gene ends were 1 base for V and 7 bases for J; bases not matched to a gene: 8. Source material: PBMCs or T cells enriched from blood (not recorded which). The TCR comes from a man in his fifties or sixties who had recovered from COVID-19. V is TRBV5-1 and J is TRBJ2-1; 10 nucleotides agree with TRBD1. The CDR3 DNA follows: TGCGCCAGCAGCTTGTCTTTGAGACAGGGGGCTAATGAGCAGTTCTTC. Translation: CASSLSLRQGANEQFF.